Each of the 18 T cell receptor beta chains below was sequenced from the same sample in a study of cytomegalovirus exposure and HLA in healthy donors. Primers for the PCR totalled 60 Vbeta and 13 Jbeta. Clones were read by immunoSEQ multiplex PCR, and TCRdb kept only the in-frame ones, dropping some. The sample lists fewer than 100,000 clones; approximately 71% were seen once. The specimen was PBMCs. The receptor source for this set is a female donor in good health and CMV-seronegative.

The rearrangement uses TRBV18 and TRBJ1-1; D remains unclear. CDR3 length equals 11 residues. Germline CDR1 KGHSH, CDR2 LQKENI. Between the trimmed V and J ends, which lost 6 bases and 6 bases, there was a span of 8 bases. The DNA for the CDR3 is TGTGCCAGCTCCCTGGAGGCTGAAGCTTTCTTT. This gives the protein CASSLEAEAFF.

This sequence joins TRBV27 and TRBJ2-3; D unresolved. V lost 1 base and J lost 6, with 11 bases in between. The CDR3 spans 14 residues. Germline lookup yields CDR1 MNHEY and CDR2 SMNVEV (reference sequence). The CDR3 here is CASSLFRGADTQYF. As DNA, the CDR3 is TGTGCCAGCAGTTTATTTCGAGGCGCGGATACGCAGTATTTT.

This clone was picked up a small number of times. This chain uses TRBV5-1 with TRBJ2-1; TRBD1 is a possible D gene (6 bases). CDR3 length: 14 amino acids. Trimming shortened V by 0 bases and J by 7 bases, and 11 bases separated the two germline ends. Germline CDR1 SGHRS, CDR2 YFSETQ. In DNA, the CDR3 is TGCGCCAGCAGCTTGGGGACAGTGGGGAATGAGCAGTTCTTC. It translates to CASSLGTVGNEQFF.

J is TRBJ2-7 and V is TRBV28; 9 bases are shared with TRBD1. J gave up 2 bases and V 2 bases, and 1 base lay outside the gene matches. The germline V gene has CDR1 MDHEN and CDR2 SYDVKM. The CDR3 loop spans 14 amino acids. The CDR3 DNA is TGTGCCAGCAGTTTAACAGGGGGCGCCTACGAGCAGTACTTC. Its translation: CASSLTGGAYEQYF. The complete variable domain, with remaining parts taken from reference TRBV28 and TRBJ2-7, reads DVKVTQSSRYLVKRTGEKVFLECVQDMDHENMFWYRQDPGLGLRLIYFSYDVKMKEKGDIPEGYSVSREKKERFSLILESASTNQTSMYLCASSLTGGAYEQYFGPGTRLTVT.

The CDR3 nucleotides read TGCGCCAGCAGACAGGGAGATGCCGGGGAGCTGTTTTTT. Protein sequence: CASRQGDAGELFF. The rearrangement links TRBV10-2 to TRBJ2-2; D is perhaps TRBD1 (6 bases). The CDR3 is 13 residues long. Germline lookup yields CDR1 WSHSY and CDR2 SAAADI. V lost 6 bases, J lost 6 bases, and 11 bases lay in between.

This chain joins TRBV19 and TRBJ1-5; 8 bases fit TRBD1. CDR3 length: 16 residues. Germline V lookup: CDR1 LNHDA, CDR2 SQIVND (reference sequence). V dropped 5 bases and J dropped 0; count of bases not matched to a gene: 6. The CDR3 protein is CASSVTGVSSNQPQHF. CDR3 bases: TGTGCCAGTAGTGTGACAGGGGTCTCTAGCAATCAGCCCCAGCATTTT.

In regard to this clone: Since no conserved phenylalanine or tryptophan closes the CDR3, a read error is the likely cause. This chain connects TRBV7-2 to TRBJ1-2; no reliable D call. The V and J ends lost 1 base and 8 bases respectively, with 11 bases between them. The length of the CDR3 is 13 residues. In germline, CDR1 is SGHTA, CDR2 FQGNSA. The CDR3 region is CASSLGGWRGYTL. In DNA, the CDR3 is TGTGCCAGCAGCTTAGGAGGTTGGAGAGGCTACACCCTC.

This clone was seen only once. This sequence joins TRBV5-1 and TRBJ1-1; possibly TRBD1 for D (6 bases). The CDR3 runs 15 residues. The germline V gene has CDR1 SGHRS and CDR2 YFSETQ. Trimming shortened V by 0 bases and J by 4 bases, and 13 bases separated the two germline ends. The CDR3 sequence: CASSLDRVGFTEAFF. In DNA, the CDR3 is TGCGCCAGCAGCTTGGACAGGGTGGGATTCACTGAAGCTTTCTTT.

The chain recombines TRBV11-2 with TRBJ1-3; 7 bases fit TRBD1. V lost 5 bases, J lost 3 bases, and 7 bases stayed unmatched. The germline V gene has CDR1 SGHAT and CDR2 FQNNGV. The length of the CDR3 is 15 residues. CDR3 protein: CASSPQGGRGNTIYF. Written as DNA, the CDR3 is TGTGCCAGCAGCCCCCAGGGGGGACGTGGAAACACCATATATTTT. The whole variable domain, remainder taken from reference TRBV11-2 and TRBJ1-3, is EAGVAQSPRYKIIEKRQSVAFWCNPISGHATLYWYQQILGQGPKLLIQFQNNGVVDDSQLPKDRFSAERLKGVDSTLKIQPAKLEDSAVYLCASSPQGGRGNTIYFGEGSWLTVV.

The chain employs TRBV15 and TRBJ1-2; D unresolved. The V gene's germline CDR1 is LNHNV and CDR2 YYDKDF (reference sequence). The CDR3 runs to 11 residues. The V and J ends lost 1 base and 8 bases respectively, with 5 bases between them. The CDR3 coding sequence is TGTGCCACCAGCAGAGGAGGCGGCTACACCTTC. Translating it yields CATSRGGGYTF.

This clone was counted a few times. The chain couples TRBV29-1 to TRBJ2-7; D might be TRBD2 (6 bases). The CDR3 totals 14 residues. Germline CDR1 SQVTM, CDR2 ANQGSEA. Deletions cut 4 bases from V and 0 bases from J, with 13 bases between. CDR3 in amino acids: CSVGGELNSYEQYF. CDR3 sequence (DNA): TGCAGCGTTGGGGGGGAGCTCAACTCCTACGAGCAGTACTTC.

This clone appeared a few times. The chain couples TRBV18 to TRBJ2-7, with D possibly being TRBD2 (6 bases). Trimming took 3 bases from V and 3 from J, leaving 6 bases between them. Germline V gene data show CDR1 as KGHSH and CDR2 as LQKENI. The CDR3 has 12 amino acids. The CDR3 DNA reads as TGTGCCAGCTCACCGGGAGGCTACGAGCAGTACTTC. Translation: CASSPGGYEQYF.

A few counts support this clone. V is TRBV9 and J is TRBJ2-6, with TRBD1 matching 7 bases. Looked up from germline, CDR1 is SGDLS and CDR2 is YYNGEE. Losses at the gene ends were 5 bases for V and 3 bases for J; bases not matched to a gene: 5. There are 15 residues in the CDR3. CDR3 sequence (DNA): TGTGCCAGCAGTGACAGGGTGAATGGGGCCAACGTCCTGACTTTC. This sequence encodes CASSDRVNGANVLTF.

The V gene is TRBV7-8, the J gene TRBJ1-4, with a tentative D call TRBD1 (5 bases). Germline loops: CDR1 SGHVS, CDR2 FQNEAQ. The germline V and J ends were trimmed by 0 bases and 4 bases, with 18 bases remaining between them. The CDR3 consists of 18 residues. This CDR3 reads CASSLAPLSGVSNEKLFF. The CDR3 DNA sequence: TGTGCCAGCAGCTTAGCCCCGTTATCGGGGGTCAGTAATGAAAAACTGTTTTTT.

V is TRBV14 and J is TRBJ2-4; a weak D match, TRBD1 (7 bases). V gave up 1 base and J gave up 5 bases, with 12 bases separating them. This CDR3 comprises 15 residues. The V gene's germline CDR1 is SGHDN and CDR2 FVKESK. CDR3 loop: CASSQVEGAQNIQYF. CDR3 bases: TGTGCCAGCAGCCAAGTGGAGGGGGCTCAAAACATTCAGTACTTC.

The chain has TRBV7-6 and TRBJ1-3; D is ambiguous. The CDR3 sequence is 16 residues long. The V gene lost 5 bases and the J gene lost 0 bases, with 14 bases spanning the gap. CDR1 is SGHVS and CDR2 is FNYEAQ in the germline V gene. The CDR3 sequence: CASSPTVEGSGNTIYF. The CDR3 DNA sequence: TGTGCCAGCAGCCCCACGGTAGAGGGCTCTGGAAACACCATATATTTT.

The chain combines TRBV7-3 with TRBJ1-2; 11 bases line up with TRBD1. The CDR3 length is 13 residues. Looked up from germline, CDR1 is SGHTA and CDR2 is FQGTGA. The V gene end was trimmed by 5 bases and the J gene end by 8 bases; junction bases not matched to a gene: 4. The CDR3 spells CASSQGQGEGYTF. DNA of the CDR3: TGTGCCAGCAGCCAGGGACAGGGGGAAGGCTACACCTTC.

In its sample, this clone was seen a few times. The rearrangement uses TRBV28 and TRBJ2-7; 7 bases agree with TRBD1. The V gene end was trimmed by 6 bases and the J gene end by 2 bases; junction bases not matched to a gene: 10. The CDR3 spans 15 residues. The germline V gene encodes CDR1 MDHEN and CDR2 SYDVKM. CDR3 in DNA: TGTGCCAGCAGCGCTCCGGGACAGATTACCTACGAGCAGTACTTC. Translating it yields CASSAPGQITYEQYF.